This T cell receptor (beta chain) was identified during a study of beta chain features in type 1 diabetes (dated by TCRdb to the late 2010s). About the investigation overall: Mean age, gender distribution, total cell number and subset yield were not different between patients and healthy donors. The study compared the TCRB repertoires of sorted circulating CD4+ T cell subsets in recently diagnosed type 1 diabetes patients with those in matched healthy donors. A total of 100 million to 110 million sorted cells were examined across all samples, and a strong correlation was observed between cell number per subset and RNA yield. Whereas all 30 or so donors provided naive and central memory subsets, regulatory and stem cell-like memory subsets were isolated from just 8 patients and about 8 healthy donors. Broad study findings and their caveats: Type 1 diabetes patients showed a moderate but significant shortening of TCRB CDR3 length in all four CD4+ subsets. At VDJ recombination sites, type 1 diabetes patients had fewer insertions and more deleted nucleotides, which implies abnormalities in thymic rearrangement. Because small numbers of individuals were included in the HLA sub-analyses, any influence of HLA type on TCRB rearrangement was left unresolved. PCR may preferentially amplify shorter templates, but because patient and control samples were amplified and corrected together, any resulting skew would affect both groups equally. Sequencing cDNA rather than genomic DNA could over-represent highly expressing activated cells, although activation and CD3 levels did not differ between groups. Naive, central memory and regulatory TCRB repertoires appeared to be more similar among patients than among healthy donors.

The entire amount of isolated RNA was reverse transcribed using the High Capacity cDNA Reverse Transcription Kit, so the sequenced TCRB transcripts were expressed ones. Deep immunoSEQ sequencing was performed on naive, central memory and regulatory T cell samples, with an average of approximately 3.9 million total reads per sample. Sorted cells were lysed in RLT buffer, and RNA was extracted using DNase-treated RNeasy Micro or Mini kits according to cell number. Each cell subset was processed separately to prevent cross-contamination, with patient and healthy donor samples processed together. The immunoSEQ multiplex PCR was used to amplify TCRB sequences from cDNA, yielding 87-bp fragments that span the CDR3 region. The amplicons were sequenced using the Illumina HiSeq platform. The source study handled its data this way. PCR bias was corrected computationally using synthetic template baselines, and reads within Hamming distance 2 were collapsed, with unmergeable singletons discarded. By aligning reads against IMGT, V, D and J genes, CDR3 length, and insertions or deletions at six rearrangement sites were assigned. Clonotype counts were normalized to sorted cell number within each subset before computing true diversity and Gini coefficients with the tcR R package. The overlap coefficient, calculated on TCRB nucleotide sequences, was used to measure repertoire sharing. Out-of-frame TCRB sequences from naive cells were analyzed to stand in for the pre-selection repertoire. TCRdb's version of the immuneACCESS table is confined to in-frame rearrangements and falls short of the full clone set. An unresolved V gene accounts for under half of the shortfall where checked; the remainder is of unknown origin. V and J calls and clone size are given by that table; D and trimming were obtained from the DNA. The table for this sample lists 900,000 or so clones; 17% of them were counted only once. The ten largest clones take up 0.023% of the sample.

The CDR3 measures 15 amino acids from cysteine to phenylalanine. The kept DNA is CDR3 alone, 45 bases in frame from the first base. According to the germline V gene, CDR1 reads SGDLS and CDR2 reads YYNGEE. V gives up 0 bases and J gives up 0 bases, and the segment between their germline ends measures 8 bases. As concerns this clone: The antigen it recognizes is unknown. Base qualities are missing; no much larger clone stands one base away.

Each donor gave one peripheral blood draw, averaging about 100 mL, which was collected into heparinised tubes. A BD FACSAria II and a panel including CD45RO, CCR7, CD25, CD127, CD95 and CD27 were used to sort naive, central memory, regulatory and stem cell-like memory CD4+ T cells. Purity was above 95% for every sorted population. PBMCs were isolated right away by Lymphoprep density gradient centrifugation and were stained directly, without culture. So that batch effects would be minimized, each experiment stained and sorted samples in pairs, pairing one healthy donor with one patient. The clonotype comes from a young woman in good health. Sequencing was done on a sample of naive CD4+ T cells from blood. The cell subset or site label on this specimen signifies: true naive CD4+ T cells. The sequence joins TRBV9 to TRBJ2-3, with an unclear D gene assignment. CDR3 protein: CASSVAAYSTDTQYF. The nucleotides read TGTGCCAGCAGCGTAGCAGCGTATAGCACAGATACGCAGTATTTT. Where the CDR3 stops, the reference TRBV9 and TRBJ2-3 genes take over; the full variable domain is DSGVTQTPKHLITATGQRVTLRCSPRSGDLSVYWYQQSLDQGLQFLIQYYNGEERAKGNILERFSAQQFPDLHSELNLSSLELGDSALYFCASSVAAYSTDTQYFGPGTRLTVL.